The 3 T cell receptor beta chains in this list originate from one sample, sequenced in a study of beta chain features in type 1 diabetes. These receptors have no known antigen. Reverse transcription of all isolated RNA meant that expressed TCRB transcripts were sequenced. Clones were sequenced by immunoSEQ multiplex PCR, and TCRdb holds only the in-frame ones, with some missing. The sample holds 250,000 to 350,000 clones, 15% seen once. Regarding the study as a whole: Significant though moderate, a shortening of TCRB CDR3s appeared in all four CD4+ subsets of Type 1 diabetes patients.

Sequencing used naive CD4+ T cells from blood. The source of these receptors is a man younger than 30 with type 1 diabetes.

Only a few counts were recorded for this clone. V and J are TRBV5-1 and TRBJ2-5; D is undetermined. Trimming cost V 4 bases and J 2 bases, with 12 bases left between them. CDR3 length: 14 amino acids. The V gene's germline CDR1 is SGHRS and CDR2 YFSETQ. CDR3 amino acids: CASSANPPQETQYF. CDR3 bases: TGCGCCAGCAGCGCTAACCCCCCACAAGAGACCCAGTACTTC.

This clone was observed a single time. V and J are TRBV28 and TRBJ1-5; D uncertain. Germline V lookup: CDR1 MDHEN, CDR2 SYDVKM. This CDR3 contains 12 residues. V gave up 8 bases and J gave up 0 bases, with 5 bases separating them. The CDR3 DNA reads TGTGCCAGCCATCATAGCAATCAGCCCCAGCATTTT. Protein sequence: CASHHSNQPQHF.

The CDR3 is CASSLAGLAQETQYF. CDR3 DNA sequence: TGTGCCAGCAGCTTAGCGGGACTAGCCCAAGAGACCCAGTACTTC. The J gene is TRBJ2-5, the V gene TRBV7-2; 9 positions match TRBD2. After removal of 0 bases from V and 1 base from J, the junction contained 0 bases not matched to a gene. Germline V CDR1 and CDR2: SGHTA, FQGNSA. There are 15 residues in the CDR3.